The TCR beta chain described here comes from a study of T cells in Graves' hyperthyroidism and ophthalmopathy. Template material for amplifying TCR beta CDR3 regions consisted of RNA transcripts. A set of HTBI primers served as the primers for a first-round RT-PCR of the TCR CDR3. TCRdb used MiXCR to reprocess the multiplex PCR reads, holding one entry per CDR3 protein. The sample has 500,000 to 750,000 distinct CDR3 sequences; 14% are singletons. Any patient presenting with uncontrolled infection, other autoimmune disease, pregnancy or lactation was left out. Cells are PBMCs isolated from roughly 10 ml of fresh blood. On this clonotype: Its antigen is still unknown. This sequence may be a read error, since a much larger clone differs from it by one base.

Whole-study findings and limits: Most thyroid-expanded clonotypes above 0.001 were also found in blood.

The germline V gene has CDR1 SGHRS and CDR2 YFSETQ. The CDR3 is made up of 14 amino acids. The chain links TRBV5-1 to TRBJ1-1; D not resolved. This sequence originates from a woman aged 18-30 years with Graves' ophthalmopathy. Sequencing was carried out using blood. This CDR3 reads CASSLASENTEALF. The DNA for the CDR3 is TGCGCCAGCAGCTTGGCATCAGAGAACACTGAAGCTCTCTTT. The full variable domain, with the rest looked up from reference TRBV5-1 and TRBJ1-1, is KAGVTQTPRYLIKTRGQQVTLSCSPISGHRSVSWYQQTPGQGLQFLFEYFSETQRNKGNFPGRFSGRQFSNSRSEMNVSTLELGDSALYLCASSLASENTEALFGQGTRLTVV.